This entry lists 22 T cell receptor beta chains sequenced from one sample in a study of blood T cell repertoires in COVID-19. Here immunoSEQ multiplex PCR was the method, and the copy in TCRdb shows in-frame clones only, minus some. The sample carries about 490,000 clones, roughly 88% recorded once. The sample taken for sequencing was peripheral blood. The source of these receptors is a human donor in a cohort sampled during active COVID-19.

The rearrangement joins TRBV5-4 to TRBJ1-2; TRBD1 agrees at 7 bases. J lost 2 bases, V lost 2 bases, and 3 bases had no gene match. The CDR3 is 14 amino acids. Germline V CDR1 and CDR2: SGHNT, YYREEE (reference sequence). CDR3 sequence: CASSFQQGNYGYTF. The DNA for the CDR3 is TGTGCCAGCAGCTTTCAACAGGGGAACTATGGCTACACCTTC.

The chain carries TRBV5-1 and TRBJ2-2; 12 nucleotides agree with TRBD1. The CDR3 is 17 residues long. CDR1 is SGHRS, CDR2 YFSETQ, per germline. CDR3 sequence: CAQQVGTGGFQDGELFF. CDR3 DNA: TGCGCTCAGCAGGTAGGGACAGGGGGCTTTCAGGACGGGGAGCTGTTTTTT.

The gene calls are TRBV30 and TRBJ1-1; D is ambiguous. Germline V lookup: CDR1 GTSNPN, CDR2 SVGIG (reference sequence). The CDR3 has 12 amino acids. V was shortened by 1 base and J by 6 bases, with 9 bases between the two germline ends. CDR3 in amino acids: CAWSGTEAEAFF. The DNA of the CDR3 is TGTGCCTGGAGTGGGACTGAAGCTGAAGCTTTCTTT.

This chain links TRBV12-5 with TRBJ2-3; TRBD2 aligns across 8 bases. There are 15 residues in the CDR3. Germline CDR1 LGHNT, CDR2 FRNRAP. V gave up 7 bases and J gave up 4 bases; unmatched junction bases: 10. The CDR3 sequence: CASAHPGGRSDTQYF. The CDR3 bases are TGTGCTAGTGCCCATCCGGGAGGGCGGTCAGATACGCAGTATTTT.

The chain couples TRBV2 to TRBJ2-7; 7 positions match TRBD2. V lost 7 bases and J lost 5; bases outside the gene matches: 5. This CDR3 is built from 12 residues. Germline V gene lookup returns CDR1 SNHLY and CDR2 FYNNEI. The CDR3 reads CASMGLINEQYF. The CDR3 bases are TGTGCCAGCATGGGACTAATCAACGAGCAGTACTTC. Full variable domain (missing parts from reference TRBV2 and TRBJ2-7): EPEVTQTPSHQVTQMGQEVILRCVPISNHLYFYWYRQILGQKVEFLVSFYNNEISEKSEIFDDQFSVERPDGSNFTLKIRSTKLEDSAMYFCASMGLINEQYFGPGTRLTVT.

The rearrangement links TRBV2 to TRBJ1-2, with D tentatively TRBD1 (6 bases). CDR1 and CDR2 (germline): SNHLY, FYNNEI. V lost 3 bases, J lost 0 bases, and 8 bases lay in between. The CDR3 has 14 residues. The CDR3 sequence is CASSDQGPNYGYTF. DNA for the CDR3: TGTGCCAGCAGTGATCAGGGGCCTAACTATGGCTACACCTTC.

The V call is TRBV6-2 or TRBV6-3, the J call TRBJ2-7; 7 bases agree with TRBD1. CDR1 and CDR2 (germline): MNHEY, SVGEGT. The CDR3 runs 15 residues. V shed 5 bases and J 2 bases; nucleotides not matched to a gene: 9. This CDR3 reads CASSKTGIHPYEQYF. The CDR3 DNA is TGTGCCAGCAGTAAGACAGGGATCCACCCCTACGAGCAGTACTTC.

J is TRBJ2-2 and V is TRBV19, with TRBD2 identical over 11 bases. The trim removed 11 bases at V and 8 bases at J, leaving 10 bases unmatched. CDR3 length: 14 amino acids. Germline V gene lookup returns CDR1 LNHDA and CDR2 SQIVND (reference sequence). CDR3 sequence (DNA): TGTGCCTGCGGTAGCGGGAGGGTTACAGGGGAGCTGTTTTTT. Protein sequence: CACGSGRVTGELFF.

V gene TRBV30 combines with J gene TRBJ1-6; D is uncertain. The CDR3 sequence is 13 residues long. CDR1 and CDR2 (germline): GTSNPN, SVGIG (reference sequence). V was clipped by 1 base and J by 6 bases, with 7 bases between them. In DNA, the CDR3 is TGTGCCTGGAGTGCCGGGTTTAATTCACCCCTCCACTTT. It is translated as CAWSAGFNSPLHF.

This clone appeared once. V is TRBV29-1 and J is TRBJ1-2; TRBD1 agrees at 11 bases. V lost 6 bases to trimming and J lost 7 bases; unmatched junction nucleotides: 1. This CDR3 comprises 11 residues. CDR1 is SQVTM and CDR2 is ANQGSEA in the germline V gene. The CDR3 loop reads CSVGTGGGYTF. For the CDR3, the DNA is TGCAGCGTCGGGACAGGGGGTGGCTACACCTTC.

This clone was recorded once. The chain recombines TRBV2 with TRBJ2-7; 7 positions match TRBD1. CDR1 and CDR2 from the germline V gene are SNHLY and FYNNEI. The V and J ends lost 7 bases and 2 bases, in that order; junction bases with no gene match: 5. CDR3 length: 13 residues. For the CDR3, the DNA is TGTGCCAGCAAACGGCAGGGGGCCTACGAGCAGTACTTC. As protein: CASKRQGAYEQYF.

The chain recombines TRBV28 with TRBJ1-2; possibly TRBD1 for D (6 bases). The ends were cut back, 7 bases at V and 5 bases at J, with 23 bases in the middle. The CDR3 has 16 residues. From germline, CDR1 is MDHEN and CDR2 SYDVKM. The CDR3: CASTPGGHKPGYGYTF. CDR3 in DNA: TGTGCCAGCACCCCGGGGGGCCACAAACCTGGGTATGGCTACACCTTC.

CDR3 in DNA: TGTGCCAGCAGCGACTTTCTAGCGGGAGTAGGCAATGAGCAGTTCTTC. Translating it yields CASSDFLAGVGNEQFF. The rearrangement uses TRBV7-2 and TRBJ2-1; TRBD2 aligns across 10 bases. The germline V gene encodes CDR1 SGHTA and CDR2 FQGNSA. The CDR3 loop spans 16 amino acids. With 5 bases clipped from V and 6 bases from J, the junction kept 10 bases outside the gene matches. Using reference TRBV7-2 and TRBJ2-1 for the parts outside the CDR3, the full variable domain is GAGVSQSPSNKVTEKGKDVELRCDPISGHTALYWYRQSLGQGLEFLIYFQGNSAPDKSGLPSDRFSAERTGGSVSTLTIQRTQQEDSAVYLCASSDFLAGVGNEQFFGPGTRLTVL.

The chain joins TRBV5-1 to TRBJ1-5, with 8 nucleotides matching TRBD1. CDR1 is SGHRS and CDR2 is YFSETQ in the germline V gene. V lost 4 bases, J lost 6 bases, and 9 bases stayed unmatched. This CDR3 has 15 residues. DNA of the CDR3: TGCGCCAGCAGCCAGCAGGGGGCGCAGGGTCAGCCCCAGCATTTT. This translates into CASSQQGAQGQPQHF.

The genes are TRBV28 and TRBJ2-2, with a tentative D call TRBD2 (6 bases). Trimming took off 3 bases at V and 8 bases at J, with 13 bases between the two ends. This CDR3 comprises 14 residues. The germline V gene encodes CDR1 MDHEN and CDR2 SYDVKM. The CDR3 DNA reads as TGTGCCAGCAGTTTCAGACGGGAGTCTGGGGAGCTGTTTTTT. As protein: CASSFRRESGELFF.

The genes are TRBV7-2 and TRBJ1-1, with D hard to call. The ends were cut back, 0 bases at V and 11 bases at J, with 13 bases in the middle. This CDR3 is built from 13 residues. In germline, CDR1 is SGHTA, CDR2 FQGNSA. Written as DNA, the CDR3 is TGTGCCAGCAGCTTAGCGAGGGAATCGAGGGCTTTCTTT. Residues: CASSLARESRAFF.

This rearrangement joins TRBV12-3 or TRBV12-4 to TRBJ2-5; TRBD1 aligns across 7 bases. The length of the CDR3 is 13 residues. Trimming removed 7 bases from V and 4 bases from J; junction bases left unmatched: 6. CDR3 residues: CASNEGARETQYF. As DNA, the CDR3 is TGTGCCAGCAACGAGGGGGCGAGAGAGACCCAGTACTTC.

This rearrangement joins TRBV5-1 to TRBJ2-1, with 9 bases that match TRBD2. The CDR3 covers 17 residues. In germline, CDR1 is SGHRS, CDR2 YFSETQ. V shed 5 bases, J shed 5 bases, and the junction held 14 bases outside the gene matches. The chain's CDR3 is CASRAGLAGPVDNEQFF. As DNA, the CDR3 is TGCGCCAGCAGGGCGGGGCTAGCGGGACCCGTCGACAATGAGCAGTTCTTC.

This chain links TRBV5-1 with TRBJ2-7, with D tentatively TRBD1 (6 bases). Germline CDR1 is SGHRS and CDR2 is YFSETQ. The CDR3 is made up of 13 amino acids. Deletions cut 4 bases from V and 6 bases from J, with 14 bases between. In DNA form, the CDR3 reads TGCGCCAGCAGCCTTTTCGTGACAGGCGAGCAGTACTTC. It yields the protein CASSLFVTGEQYF.

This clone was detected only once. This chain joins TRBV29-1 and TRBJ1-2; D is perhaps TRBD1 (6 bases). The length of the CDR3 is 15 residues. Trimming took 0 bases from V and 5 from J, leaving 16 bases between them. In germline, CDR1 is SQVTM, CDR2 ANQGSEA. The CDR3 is CSVEDVRGKSYGYTF. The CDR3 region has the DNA TGCAGCGTTGAAGATGTTAGGGGGAAGAGTTATGGCTACACCTTC.

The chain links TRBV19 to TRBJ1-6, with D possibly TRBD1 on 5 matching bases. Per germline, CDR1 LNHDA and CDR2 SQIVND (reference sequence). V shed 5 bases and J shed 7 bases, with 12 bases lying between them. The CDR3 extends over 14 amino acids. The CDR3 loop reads CASSRGAINSPLHF. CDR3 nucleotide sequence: TGTGCCAGTAGTCGCGGGGCCATCAATTCACCCCTCCACTTT. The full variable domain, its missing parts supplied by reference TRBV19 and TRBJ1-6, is DGGITQSPKYLFRKEGQNVTLSCEQNLNHDAMYWYRQDPGQGLRLIYYSQIVNDFQKGDIAEGYSVSREKKESFPLTVTSAQKNPTAFYLCASSRGAINSPLHFGNGTRLTVT.

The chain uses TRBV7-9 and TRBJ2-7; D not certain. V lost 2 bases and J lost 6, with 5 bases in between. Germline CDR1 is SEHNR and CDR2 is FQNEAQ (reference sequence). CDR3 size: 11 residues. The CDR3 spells CASSLRSEQYF. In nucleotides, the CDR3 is TGTGCCAGCAGCTTACGTTCCGAGCAGTACTTC.